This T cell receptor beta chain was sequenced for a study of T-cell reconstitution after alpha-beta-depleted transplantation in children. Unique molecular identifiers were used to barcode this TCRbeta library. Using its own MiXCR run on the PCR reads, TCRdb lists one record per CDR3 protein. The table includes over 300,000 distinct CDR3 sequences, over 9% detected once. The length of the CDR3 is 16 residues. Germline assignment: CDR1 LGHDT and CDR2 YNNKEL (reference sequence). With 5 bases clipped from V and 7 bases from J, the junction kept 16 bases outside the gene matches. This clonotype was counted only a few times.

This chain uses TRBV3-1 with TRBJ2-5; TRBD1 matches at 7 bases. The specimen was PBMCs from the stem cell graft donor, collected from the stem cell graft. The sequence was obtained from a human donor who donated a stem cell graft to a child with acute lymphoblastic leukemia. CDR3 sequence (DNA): TGTGCCAGCAGCGGCAGGACAGGCTCTCCTGGTAGGACCCAGTACTTC. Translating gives CASSGRTGSPGRTQYF.